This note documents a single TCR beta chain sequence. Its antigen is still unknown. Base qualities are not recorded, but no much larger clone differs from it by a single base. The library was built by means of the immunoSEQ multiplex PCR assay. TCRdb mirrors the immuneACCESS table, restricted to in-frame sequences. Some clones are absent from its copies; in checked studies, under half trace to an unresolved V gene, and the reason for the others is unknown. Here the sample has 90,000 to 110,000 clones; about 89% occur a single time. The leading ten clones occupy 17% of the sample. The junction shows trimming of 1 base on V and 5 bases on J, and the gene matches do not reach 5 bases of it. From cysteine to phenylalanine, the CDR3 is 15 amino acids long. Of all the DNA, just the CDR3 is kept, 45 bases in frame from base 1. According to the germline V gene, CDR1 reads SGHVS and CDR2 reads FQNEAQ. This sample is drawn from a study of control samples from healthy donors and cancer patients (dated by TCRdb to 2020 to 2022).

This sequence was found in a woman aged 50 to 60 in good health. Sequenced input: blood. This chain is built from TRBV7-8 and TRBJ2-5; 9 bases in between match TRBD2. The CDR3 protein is CASSLGLAGSETQYF. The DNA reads TGTGCCAGCAGCTTAGGGCTAGCGGGGAGCGAGACCCAGTACTTC.